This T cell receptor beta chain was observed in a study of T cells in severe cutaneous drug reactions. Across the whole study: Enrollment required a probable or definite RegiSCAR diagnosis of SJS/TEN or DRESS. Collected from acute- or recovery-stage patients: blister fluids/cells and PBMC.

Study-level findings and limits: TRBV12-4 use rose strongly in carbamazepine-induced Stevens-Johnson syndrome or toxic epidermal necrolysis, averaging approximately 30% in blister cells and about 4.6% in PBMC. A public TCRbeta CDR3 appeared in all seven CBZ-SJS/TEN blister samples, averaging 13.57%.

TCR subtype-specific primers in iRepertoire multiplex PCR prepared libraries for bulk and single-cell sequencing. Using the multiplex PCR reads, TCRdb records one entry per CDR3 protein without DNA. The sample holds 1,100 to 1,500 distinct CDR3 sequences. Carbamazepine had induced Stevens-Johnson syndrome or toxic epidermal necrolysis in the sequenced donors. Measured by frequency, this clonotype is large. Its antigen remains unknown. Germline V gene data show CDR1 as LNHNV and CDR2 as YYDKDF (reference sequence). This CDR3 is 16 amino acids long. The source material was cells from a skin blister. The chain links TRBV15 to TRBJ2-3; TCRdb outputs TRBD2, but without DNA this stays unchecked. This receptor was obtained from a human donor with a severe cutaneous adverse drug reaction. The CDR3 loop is CATSRTSGRVKDTQYF.